Below, 14 T cell receptor beta chains from the same sample are listed, as sequenced in a study of CD8+CD57+ T cells in acquired aplastic anemia. CD8+CD57+ cell expansion had been shown by flow cytometry in patients chosen for sequencing. Genomic DNA served as template for TCR beta VDJ and CDR3 profiling. TCRdb fed the reads into MiXCR, producing one record per CDR3 protein. The sample has 150,000 to 200,000 distinct CDR3 sequences, around half seen once. The specimen was sorted CD4+, CD8+, or CD8+CD57+ T cells (not recorded which) from PBMCs. The receptors here all came from a human donor with aplastic anemia.

The chain has TRBV10-3 and TRBJ2-5; D tentatively fits TRBD1 or TRBD2 (5 bases each). V dropped 2 bases and J dropped 1 base, with 11 bases sitting between them. This CDR3 spans 15 amino acids. Germline V gives CDR1 ENHRY, CDR2 SYGVKD. CDR3 coding DNA: TGTGCCATCAGTGAGAATGGGGGAACCCAAGAGACCCAGTACTTC. Protein sequence: CAISENGGTQETQYF.

About this clonotype itself: Given a much more abundant clone one base away, this may be a read error. The chain is built from TRBV6-2 or TRBV6-3 and TRBJ1-6; D unclear. Germline V gene lookup returns CDR1 MNHEY and CDR2 SVGEGT. The CDR3 loop spans 15 amino acids. CDR3 coding DNA: TGTGCCAGCACCACTGGAGGAAACTTCAATTCACCCCCCCACTTT. Translated: CASTTGGNFNSPPHF.

There are a few counts of this clonotype. The J gene is TRBJ2-2, the V gene TRBV12-3 or TRBV12-4, with no clear D. The CDR3 spans 11 residues. V lost 4 bases to trimming and J lost 6 bases, with 3 bases between them. The CDR3 sequence: CASSSAGELFF. The CDR3 DNA sequence: TGTGCCAGCAGTTCTGCCGGGGAGCTGTTTTTT.

V gene TRBV20-1 combines with J gene TRBJ1-5, with 8 bases that match TRBD1. Germline V gene sequence: CDR1 DFQATT, CDR2 SNEGSKA (reference sequence). V was clipped by 5 bases and J by 2 bases; unmatched bases: 8. This CDR3 has 15 residues. The CDR3 spells CSARYGTGRNQPQHF. CDR3 in DNA: TGCAGTGCTCGATACGGGACAGGCCGCAATCAGCCCCAGCATTTT.

This chain connects TRBV9 to TRBJ2-1; 7 bases align to TRBD1. The V and J ends lost 3 bases and 7 bases, in that order; junction bases with no gene match: 4. The CDR3 is 13 residues long. Germline-derived CDR1 and CDR2 are SGDLS and YYNGEE. The CDR3 DNA follows: TGTGCCAGCAGCGATCAGGGGGAGAATGAGCAGTTCTTC. It encodes CASSDQGENEQFF.

The count of this clonotype is one. The chain couples TRBV11-1 to TRBJ1-4, with 9 bases lining up with TRBD1. The CDR3 runs 16 residues. J lost 10 bases, V lost 5 bases, and 14 bases had no gene match. Germline V gene lookup returns CDR1 SGHAT and CDR2 FQDESV (reference sequence). Here the CDR3 DNA reads TGTGCCAGCAGCCCCGGGACAGGGATTGCAACTGGAAAACTGTTTTTT. This translates into CASSPGTGIATGKLFF.

As to this clonotype: Being one base from a much bigger clone, this may be a read error. The chain joins TRBV9 to TRBJ2-1, with D perhaps TRBD1 (6 bases). The CDR3 extends over 15 amino acids. CDR1 and CDR2 from the germline V gene are SGDLS and YYNGEE. The CDR3 protein is CASSVRDTLYNEQLF. The CDR3 DNA reads TGTGCCAGCAGCGTGAGGGACACCCTTTACAATGAGCAGCTCTTC. The full variable domain, in which reference TRBV9 and TRBJ2-1 provide the parts outside the CDR3, is DSGVTQTPKHLITATGQRVTLRCSPRSGDLSVYWYQQSLDQGLQFLIQYYNGEERAKGNILERFSAQQFPDLHSELNLSSLELGDSALYFCASSVRDTLYNEQLFGPGTRLTVL.

A few counts support this clonotype. V gene TRBV4-2 combines with J gene TRBJ2-1; 11 bases are a match to TRBD2. The CDR3 consists of 19 residues. Per germline, CDR1 LGHNA and CDR2 YNFKEQ. V lost 4 bases to trimming and J lost 15 bases; unmatched junction nucleotides: 26. The CDR3 sequence is CASSPPTSGNVSLIRRRFF. CDR3 nucleotide sequence: TGTGCCAGCAGCCCTCCGACTAGCGGGAATGTTTCCCTTATACGCCGACGGTTCTTC.

This clonotype ranks as medium-sized. The gene calls are TRBV15 and TRBJ2-7; no reliable D call. Deletions cut 0 bases from V and 6 bases from J, with 9 bases between. CDR3 size: 13 residues. Germline CDR1 is LNHNV and CDR2 is YYDKDF (reference sequence). The CDR3 spells CATSREPLSEQYV. The CDR3 DNA follows: TGTGCCACCAGCAGAGAACCACTTAGCGAGCAGTACGTC.

This clonotype came up many times. The chain links TRBV19 to TRBJ1-5; TRBD1 matches 9 bases. The CDR3 consists of 15 residues. Germline values: CDR1 LNHDA, CDR2 SQIVND (reference sequence). The V segment lost 1 base and the J segment 6 bases; nucleotides outside the gene matches: 4. The CDR3 DNA is TGTGCCAGTAGTATAGGAAACAGGGGGCGTCAGCCCCAGCATTTT. Its protein product is CASSIGNRGRQPQHF.

This clonotype has just a few counts. CDR3 sequence: CASSEGQSNSPLHF. The CDR3, as DNA: TGTGCCAGCAGCGAGGGACAGAGTAATTCACCCCTCCACTTT. The chain is built from TRBV9 and TRBJ1-6; TRBD1 aligns across 7 bases. CDR1 is SGDLS, CDR2 YYNGEE, per germline. V shed 3 bases, J shed 6 bases, and the junction held 3 bases outside the gene matches. The CDR3 has 14 residues. The full variable domain, in which reference TRBV9 and TRBJ1-6 provide the parts outside the CDR3, is DSGVTQTPKHLITATGQRVTLRCSPRSGDLSVYWYQQSLDQGLQFLIQYYNGEERAKGNILERFSAQQFPDLHSELNLSSLELGDSALYFCASSEGQSNSPLHFGNGTRLTVT.

The V call is TRBV2, the J call TRBJ1-4, with D unresolved. This CDR3 has 17 residues. The germline V gene has CDR1 SNHLY and CDR2 FYNNEI. V was trimmed by 2 bases and J by 10 bases, leaving 23 bases between them. CDR3 residues: CASSEPPAGFTEGKLFF. CDR3 nucleotide sequence: TGTGCCAGCAGTGAACCCCCGGCGGGATTCACAGAGGGAAAACTGTTTTTT.

The chain couples TRBV15 to TRBJ2-7; TRBD1 agrees at 8 bases. The junction had 5 bases not matched to a gene; V was cut back by 3 bases and J by 7 bases. The CDR3 has 13 residues. Germline CDR1 reads LNHNV; CDR2 reads YYDKDF (reference sequence). DNA for the CDR3: TGTGCCACCAGCAGGAACCGGGACAGGGAGCAGTACTTC. Its translation is CATSRNRDREQYF. Full variable domain (missing parts from reference TRBV15 and TRBJ2-7): DAMVIQNPRYQVTQFGKPVTLSCSQTLNHNVMYWYQQKSSQAPKLLFHYYDKDFNNEADTPDNFQSRRPNTSFCFLDIRSPGLGDTAMYLCATSRNRDREQYFGPGTRLTVT.

V usage is TRBV20-1 and J usage is TRBJ1-2; 10 nucleotides line up with TRBD1. Germline lookup yields CDR1 DFQATT and CDR2 SNEGSKA (reference sequence). This CDR3 has 14 residues. V was clipped by 3 bases and J by 5 bases; unmatched bases: 6. CDR3 amino acids: CSARMGTGVYGYTF. The CDR3 coding sequence is TGCAGTGCTAGGATGGGGACAGGGGTTTATGGCTACACCTTC.